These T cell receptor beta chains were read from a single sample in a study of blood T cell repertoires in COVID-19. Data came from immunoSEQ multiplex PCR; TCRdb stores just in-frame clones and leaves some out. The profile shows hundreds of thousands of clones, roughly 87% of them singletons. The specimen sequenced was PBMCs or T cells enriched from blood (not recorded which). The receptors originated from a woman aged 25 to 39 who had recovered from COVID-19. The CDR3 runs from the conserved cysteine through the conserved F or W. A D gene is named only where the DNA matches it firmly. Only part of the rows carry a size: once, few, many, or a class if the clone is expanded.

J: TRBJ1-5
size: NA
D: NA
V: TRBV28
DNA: TGTGCCAGCATCGAAGGGTTCACAGGTCAGCCCCAGCATTTT
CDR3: CASIEGFTGQPQHF

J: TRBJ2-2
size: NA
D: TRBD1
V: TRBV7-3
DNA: TGTGCCAGCAGCTTAAAAGACAGGGGAATCACCGGGGAGCTGTTTTTT
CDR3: CASSLKDRGITGELFF

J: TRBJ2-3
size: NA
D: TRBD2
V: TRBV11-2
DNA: TGTGCCAGCAGCTTAACGGGACTAGTGGTGGATACGCAGTATTTT
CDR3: CASSLTGLVVDTQYF

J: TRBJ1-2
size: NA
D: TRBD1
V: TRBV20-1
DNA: TGCAGTGCTAGTGGCAGGGGGCTTTACGGCTACACCTTC
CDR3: CSASGRGLYGYTF

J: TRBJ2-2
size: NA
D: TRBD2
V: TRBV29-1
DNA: TGCAGCATTGCTATCGGGGGGGGAAACACCGGGGAGCTGTTTTTT
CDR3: CSIAIGGGNTGELFF

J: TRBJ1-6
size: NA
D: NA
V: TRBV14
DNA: TGTGCCAGCAGCCAAGCCTCGAGTTCGGGGTCTGGTTCACCCCTCCACTTT
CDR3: CASSQASSSGSGSPLHF

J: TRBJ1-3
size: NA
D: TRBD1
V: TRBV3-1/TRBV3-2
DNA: TGTGCCAGCAGCCAAGACAGGGGGCTAGGAAACACCATATATTTT
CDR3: CASSQDRGLGNTIYF

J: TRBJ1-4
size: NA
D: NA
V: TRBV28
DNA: TGTGCCAGCAGTCCTTCCGGGACATTCAATGAAAAACTGTTTTTT
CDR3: CASSPSGTFNEKLFF

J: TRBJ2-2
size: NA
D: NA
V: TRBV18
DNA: TGTGCCAGCTCACCTCAGCGACCAGTCAACACCGGGGAGCTGTTTTTT
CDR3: CASSPQRPVNTGELFF

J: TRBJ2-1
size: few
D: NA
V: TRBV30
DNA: TGTGCCTGGAGTGTAAGTGACAAGGTGGGTGAGCAGTTCTTC
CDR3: CAWSVSDKVGEQFF

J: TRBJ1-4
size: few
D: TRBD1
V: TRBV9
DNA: TGTGCCAGCAGCGTAGAAGGGACAGGGGGCGAAAAACTGTTTTTT
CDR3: CASSVEGTGGEKLFF

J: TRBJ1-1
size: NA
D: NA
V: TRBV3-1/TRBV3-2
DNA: TGTGCCAGCAGCCAAGCGGAGGGTAGAGGAGCTTTCTTT
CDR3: CASSQAEGRGAFF

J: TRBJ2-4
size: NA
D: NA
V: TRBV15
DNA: TGTGCCACCAGCCGGACTGGCGCCAAAAACATTCAGTACTTC
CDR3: CATSRTGAKNIQYF

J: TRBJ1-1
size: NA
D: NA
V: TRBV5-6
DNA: TGTGCCAGCTTCGAAGGGCCCGCACAGGGTGTCGTTTTCTTT
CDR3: CASFEGPAQGVVFF

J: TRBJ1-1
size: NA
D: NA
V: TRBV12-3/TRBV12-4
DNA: TGTGCCAGCCGGGTTGGCACTGAAGCTTTCTTT
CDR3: CASRVGTEAFF

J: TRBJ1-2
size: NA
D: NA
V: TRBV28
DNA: TGTGCCAGCAATACACCTAACTATGGCTACACCTTC
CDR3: CASNTPNYGYTF

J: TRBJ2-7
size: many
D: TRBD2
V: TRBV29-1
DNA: TGCAGCGTCGAGGGGGTAGCGGGGACGTACGAGCAGTACTTC
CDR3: CSVEGVAGTYEQYF

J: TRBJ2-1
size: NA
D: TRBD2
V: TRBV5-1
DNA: TGCGCCAGCAGCCCCGGACTAGCGGGAGGTGTTGAGCAGTTCTTC
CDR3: CASSPGLAGGVEQFF

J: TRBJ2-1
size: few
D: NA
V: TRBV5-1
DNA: TGCGCCAGCAGGAGAAACACAGGGAGCGCCTCCTACAATGAGCAGTTCTTC
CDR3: CASRRNTGSASYNEQFF

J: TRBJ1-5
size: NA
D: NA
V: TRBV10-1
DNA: TGCGCCAGCACCCTCTCCAACGGGAGATATAGCAATCAGCCCCAGCATTTT
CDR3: CASTLSNGRYSNQPQHF

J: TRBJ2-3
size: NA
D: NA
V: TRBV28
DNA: TGTGCCAGCAGTTCCCCGGGTACCTACACAGATACGCAGTATTTT
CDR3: CASSSPGTYTDTQYF